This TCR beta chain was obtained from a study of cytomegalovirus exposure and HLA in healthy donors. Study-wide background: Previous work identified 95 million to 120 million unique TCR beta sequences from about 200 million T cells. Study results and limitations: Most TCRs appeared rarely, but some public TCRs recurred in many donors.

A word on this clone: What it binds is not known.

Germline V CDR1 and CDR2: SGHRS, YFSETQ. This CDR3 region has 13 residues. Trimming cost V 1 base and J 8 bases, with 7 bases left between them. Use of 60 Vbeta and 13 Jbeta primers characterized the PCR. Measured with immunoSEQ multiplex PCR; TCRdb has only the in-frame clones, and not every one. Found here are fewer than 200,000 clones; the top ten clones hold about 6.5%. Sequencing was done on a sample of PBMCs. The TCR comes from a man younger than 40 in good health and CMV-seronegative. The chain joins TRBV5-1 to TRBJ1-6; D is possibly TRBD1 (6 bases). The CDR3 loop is CASSLQGHSPLHF. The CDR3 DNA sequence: TGCGCCAGCAGCTTGCAGGGGCATTCACCCCTCCACTTT.